The TCR beta chain described here comes from a study of T cell repertoires in aging, cancer and after chemotherapy. About the research overall: Patients with chronic lymphocytic leukemia were sampled before and after fludarabine- or bendamustine-based chemotherapy.

Germline CDR1 and CDR2: WNHNN and SYGVQD (reference sequence). The CDR3 extends over 15 amino acids. Comments on this clonotype: Antigen specificity is unknown. A read error may produce the germline difference seen at one junction end.

Study-level findings and limits: Across the chemotherapy interval, each cancer cohort showed higher median generation probability, suggesting thymic rebound.

The template was genomic DNA from peripheral blood, not RNA. Multiplex touch-down PCR with TRB-A/B primers amplified rearranged V-D-J TRB sequences. TCRdb passed the multiplex PCR reads through MiXCR, listing each CDR3 protein once. The top ten clones hold approximately 10% of a sample with 10,000 to 15,000 distinct CDR3 sequences, less than 30% of them seen once. Sample: blood. The chain uses TRBV10-1 and TRBJ2-5; D tentatively reads TRBD1 or TRBD2 (6 bases each). The TCR sequence derives from a human donor with a blood cancer. Written as DNA, the CDR3 is TGCGCCAGCCGGAAATCGGGGGCGCACCATGAGACCCAGTACTTC. Its translation: CASRKSGAHHETQYF.